One sample yielded the 22 T cell receptor beta chains listed below, sequenced in a study of T cells in narcolepsy. The data were produced by immunoSEQ multiplex PCR, yet TCRdb's version contains in-frame clones alone and is incomplete. The sample lists over 20,000 clones, roughly nine tenths occurring once. The specimen sequenced was CD45RA- memory CD4+ T cells from PBMCs. These receptors were collected from a human donor with narcolepsy.

The chain couples TRBV7-2 to TRBJ1-4; D may be TRBD1 (5 bases). Germline V lookup: CDR1 SGHTA, CDR2 FQGNSA. Trimming stripped 5 bases from V and 7 bases from J, with 20 bases between. The CDR3 runs 16 residues. CDR3 bases: TGTGCCAGCAGCCCAGGGACGTCGGTGGGAAGTGAAAAACTGTTTTTT. Protein product: CASSPGTSVGSEKLFF.

This chain joins TRBV6-4 and TRBJ1-2; D remains ambiguous. Trimming stripped 2 bases from V and 4 bases from J, with 11 bases between. The CDR3 has 14 amino acids. The germline CDR1 and CDR2 sequences are MRHNA and SNTAGT. For the CDR3, the DNA is TGTGCCAGCAGTGACCACCGGGGATCCTATGGCTACACCTTC. Its protein is CASSDHRGSYGYTF.

The chain links TRBV2 to TRBJ2-3, with D tentatively TRBD1 or TRBD2 (5 bases each). The V end lost 3 bases, the J end lost 4 bases, and 17 bases lay between the germline ends. This CDR3 is 16 amino acids long. Looked up from germline, CDR1 is SNHLY and CDR2 is FYNNEI. The chain's CDR3 is CASSDARGQGPDTQYF. The CDR3 DNA follows: TGTGCCAGCAGTGATGCCCGGGGCCAAGGACCAGATACGCAGTATTTT.

This clone has a single count. The chain employs TRBV19 and TRBJ2-7; 8 bases fit TRBD2. Germline assignment: CDR1 LNHDA and CDR2 SQIVND (reference sequence). CDR3 length equals 12 residues. With V trimmed by 8 bases and J by 7 bases, 7 bases remained unmatched. CDR3 coding DNA: TGTGCCAGTGGGAGCGGGAGACGGGAGCAGTACTTC. Protein: CASGSGRREQYF.

The gene calls are TRBV11-3 and TRBJ2-5, with D uncertain. The CDR3 has 13 residues. V was pared by 4 bases and J by 5 bases, with 11 bases between. The germline CDR1 and CDR2 sequences are SGHNT and YENEEA. The CDR3 DNA is TGTGCCAGCAGCTCACGGAGTGGGGAGACCCAGTACTTC. Encoded protein: CASSSRSGETQYF.

The gene calls are TRBV11-2 and TRBJ2-1, with 10 bases aligning to TRBD2. The trim removed 5 bases at V and 4 bases at J, leaving 11 bases unmatched. Germline lookup yields CDR1 SGHAT and CDR2 FQNNGV. The CDR3 spans 17 residues. This CDR3 is CASSTKPGLALYNEQFF. The CDR3 DNA follows: TGTGCCAGCAGCACCAAGCCGGGACTAGCGTTGTACAATGAGCAGTTCTTC.

V is TRBV9 and J is TRBJ2-1; 7 nucleotides align to TRBD2. Germline V CDR1 and CDR2: SGDLS, YYNGEE. V shed 2 bases and J 8 bases; nucleotides not matched to a gene: 10. The CDR3 has 15 amino acids. The CDR3 reads CASSVNPGGMDEQFF. CDR3 nucleotides: TGTGCCAGCAGCGTGAATCCGGGGGGTATGGATGAGCAGTTCTTC.

J is TRBJ1-1 and V is TRBV30; 7 bases fit TRBD1. After removal of 2 bases from V and 7 bases from J, the junction contained 7 bases not matched to a gene. There are 13 residues in the CDR3. Germline values: CDR1 GTSNPN, CDR2 SVGIG (reference sequence). The CDR3 spells CAWSKGASLEAFF. The CDR3 region has the DNA TGTGCCTGGAGTAAGGGGGCGTCGCTTGAAGCTTTCTTT.

This clone came up once. V and J are TRBV7-6 and TRBJ2-1, with TRBD1 identical over 8 bases. V lost 4 bases and J lost 9; bases outside the gene matches: 8. The germline V gene has CDR1 SGHVS and CDR2 FNYEAQ. The CDR3 consists of 14 residues. As DNA, the CDR3 is TGTGCCAGCAGCTCAGGACAGGGACCGAGTGAGCAGTTCTTC. As protein: CASSSGQGPSEQFF.

This chain connects TRBV30 to TRBJ2-7; maybe TRBD1 (5 bases). The V end was cut by 4 bases, the J end by 0 bases, with 19 bases between. Germline V lookup: CDR1 GTSNPN, CDR2 SVGIG (reference sequence). This CDR3 comprises 16 residues. CDR3 bases: TGTGCCTGGACCCATAAGGACAAGCCATCCTCCTACGAGCAGTACTTC. Protein: CAWTHKDKPSSYEQYF.

The V gene is TRBV5-1, the J gene TRBJ2-5; a possible D gene is TRBD1 (5 bases). Trimming removed 4 bases at V and 1 base at J, with 17 bases between. This CDR3 spans 16 amino acids. Germline values: CDR1 SGHRS, CDR2 YFSETQ. The CDR3 sequence: CASSRSATGTQETQYF. The DNA for the CDR3 is TGCGCCAGCAGCCGATCCGCAACAGGAACCCAAGAGACCCAGTACTTC.

The CDR3 DNA sequence: TGTGCCAGCAGCTTGGACAGCGGGAGGGTCCACGAGCAGTACTTC. This gives the protein CASSLDSGRVHEQYF. V is TRBV5-4 and J is TRBJ2-7, with 10 bases identical to TRBD2. This CDR3 is 15 amino acids long. The V segment lost 0 bases and the J segment 5 bases; nucleotides outside the gene matches: 5. The germline V gene encodes CDR1 SGHNT and CDR2 YYREEE (reference sequence).

The chain links TRBV19 to TRBJ2-2, with 8 bases aligning to TRBD1. The CDR3 has 16 residues. V lost 6 bases and J lost 7; bases outside the gene matches: 13. Germline loops: CDR1 LNHDA, CDR2 SQIVND (reference sequence). The CDR3, as DNA: TGTGCCAGTAGCTGGACAGGGCCCAACACCGGCGGGGAGCTGTTTTTT. Translation: CASSWTGPNTGGELFF.

The chain joins TRBV5-8 to TRBJ2-1; no firm D call. The CDR3 is made up of 12 amino acids. Germline values: CDR1 SGHTS, CDR2 YDEGEE. Trimming stripped 4 bases from V and 14 bases from J, with 16 bases between. Here the CDR3 reads CASSPDAVREFF. The CDR3 DNA reads as TGTGCCAGCAGCCCGGACGCAGTTCGCGAGTTCTTC.

With regard to this clone: Sequence at one end of the junction differs from germline and may be a read error. The V and J genes are TRBV7-8 and TRBJ1-1; TRBD1 matches at 9 bases. The length of the CDR3 is 14 residues. Germline loops: CDR1 SGHVS, CDR2 FQNEAQ. The CDR3 reads CASSQGTGNAEAFF. Here the CDR3 DNA reads TGTGCCAGCAGCCAAGGGACAGGGAACGCTGAAGCTTTCTTT.

Only one count was recorded for this clone. The rearrangement uses TRBV7-8 and TRBJ2-3, with 13 bases identical to TRBD2. The junction had 13 bases not matched to a gene; V was cut back by 8 bases and J by 2 bases. CDR1 and CDR2 (germline): SGHVS, FQNEAQ. The length of the CDR3 is 18 residues. This chain's CDR3 is CASASVRLAGGFTDTQYF. The CDR3 nucleotides are TGTGCCAGCGCTTCCGTGCGACTAGCGGGAGGCTTCACAGATACGCAGTATTTT.

This clone was counted between two and nine times. The chain uses TRBV18 and TRBJ2-1; TRBD1 or TRBD2 may be the D gene (5 bases each). Trimming removed 3 bases at V and 2 bases at J, with 14 bases between. Per germline, CDR1 KGHSH and CDR2 LQKENI. The CDR3 is made up of 16 amino acids. The CDR3 sequence: CASSPHGTETYNEQFF. CDR3 coding DNA: TGTGCCAGCTCACCGCACGGGACGGAGACCTACAATGAGCAGTTCTTC. The entire variable domain, with the rest obtained from reference TRBV18 and TRBJ2-1, is as follows: NAGVMQNPRHLVRRRGQEARLRCSPMKGHSHVYWYRQLPEEGLKFMVYLQKENIIDESGMPKERFSAEFPKEGPSILRIQQVVRGDSAAYFCASSPHGTETYNEQFFGPGTRLTVL.

The gene calls are TRBV4-3 and TRBJ1-2; no definite D call. With 1 base removed from V and 2 bases from J, the gap between germline ends came to 8 bases. Germline V gives CDR1 LGHNA, CDR2 YSLEER. The CDR3 consists of 14 residues. The CDR3 spells CASSQGSGNYGYTF. Written as DNA, the CDR3 is TGCGCCAGCAGCCAAGGAAGCGGAAACTATGGCTACACCTTC.

J is TRBJ2-1 and V is TRBV7-3, with D perhaps TRBD1 or TRBD2 (6 bases each). Looked up from germline, CDR1 is SGHTA and CDR2 is FQGTGA. The CDR3 has 16 residues. Trimming took 5 bases from V and 5 from J, leaving 19 bases between them. CDR3 loop: CASSPNGGGVNNEQFF. DNA for the CDR3: TGTGCCAGCAGCCCCAACGGGGGCGGGGTGAACAATGAGCAGTTCTTC.

The rearrangement links TRBV13 to TRBJ2-3; 11 bases fit TRBD2. This CDR3 is 20 amino acids long. Germline values: CDR1 PRHDT, CDR2 FYEKMQ (reference sequence). The J segment lost 0 bases and the V segment lost 4 bases, leaving 15 bases of the junction unmatched. CDR3 in DNA: TGTGCCAGCAGCTCTAATTCTTGGCTAGCGGGGGGCACGAGCACAGATACGCAGTATTTT. Encoded protein: CASSSNSWLAGGTSTDTQYF.

The chain combines TRBV7-2 with TRBJ2-2; D is possibly TRBD1 (5 bases). The CDR3 extends over 14 amino acids. Germline V CDR1 and CDR2: SGHTA, FQGNSA. Trimming shortened V by 5 bases and J by 3 bases, and 10 bases separated the two germline ends. CDR3 sequence (DNA): TGTGCCAGCAGCGTGGACATTTACACCGGGGAGCTGTTTTTT. The encoded protein is CASSVDIYTGELFF.

The genes are TRBV7-2 and TRBJ1-1, with D unclear. The germline V and J ends were trimmed by 1 base and 1 base, with 13 bases remaining between them. This CDR3 has 16 amino acids. Germline V gene lookup returns CDR1 SGHTA and CDR2 FQGNSA. CDR3 region: CASSLGSWARNTEAFF. The DNA for the CDR3 is TGTGCCAGCAGCTTAGGGTCGTGGGCACGGAACACTGAAGCTTTCTTT.